One T cell receptor (beta chain) is described in this entry. Its antigen is undetermined. The record originates from a study of beta chain features in type 1 diabetes. Study-wide results and caveats: PCR might pick shorter templates more often, in the same way for patients and controls.

The germline CDR1 and CDR2 sequences are SGHTA and FQGNSA. V gave up 1 base and J gave up 2 bases; unmatched junction bases: 4. The CDR3 consists of 15 residues. Sequencing targeted expressed TCRB transcripts, as all isolated RNA had been reverse transcribed. Sequencing used immunoSEQ multiplex PCR; TCRdb keeps in-frame clones, though not all of them. This sample has 810,000 or so clones; around a sixth occur once, and the top ten carry roughly 0.025%. The clonotype comes from a woman between 18 and 29 years old in good health. The rearrangement uses TRBV7-2 and TRBJ1-2, with TRBD1 matching 7 bases. The specimen sequenced was naive CD4+ T cells from blood. CDR3 loop: CASSLGVTGNYGYTF. The CDR3 region has the DNA TGTGCCAGCAGCTTAGGGGTGACAGGGAACTATGGCTACACCTTC.